The 21 T cell receptor beta chains given below trace back to one sample, sequenced in a study of T cell responses to AZD1222 COVID-19 vaccine. Profiling relied on immunoSEQ multiplex PCR, and the TCRdb table lists in-frame clones only, not all of them. The table lists about 180,000 clones, about 90% of them singletons. Sample: peripheral blood, taken 28 days after the second dose of the MenACWY control vaccine. These receptor sequences come from an adult who received the MenACWY meningococcal vaccine as a control.

This chain uses TRBV3-1 (or the pseudogene TRBV3-2) with TRBJ1-1; TRBD1 is a possible D gene (5 bases). The germline V gene has CDR1 LGHDT and CDR2 YNNKEL (reference sequence). Trimming took off 2 bases at V and 8 bases at J, with 12 bases between the two ends. The CDR3 runs 13 residues. Here the CDR3 reads CASSQHHQGEAFF. The CDR3 coding sequence is TGTGCCAGCAGCCAACATCATCAGGGAGAAGCTTTCTTT.

CDR3 DNA: TGTGCCAGCAGTGAAAGGACAGAGGGCAACGAGCAGTACTTC. Translated, it gives CASSERTEGNEQYF. The chain joins TRBV4-2 to TRBJ2-7; tentatively, D is TRBD1 (6 bases). The CDR3 is made up of 14 amino acids. The germline V and J ends were trimmed by 6 bases and 5 bases, with 17 bases remaining between them. Germline V gene data show CDR1 as LGHNA and CDR2 as YNFKEQ.

This clone has a handful of counts. The chain combines TRBV27 with TRBJ2-7; 12 positions match TRBD1. The CDR3 length is 17 residues. V dropped 5 bases and J dropped 4; count of bases not matched to a gene: 12. In germline, CDR1 is MNHEY, CDR2 SMNVEV (reference sequence). This CDR3 is CASSMGTGGPLWYEQYF. The DNA for the CDR3 is TGTGCCAGCAGTATGGGGACAGGGGGCCCCCTGTGGTACGAGCAGTACTTC.

The chain links TRBV5-1 to TRBJ1-4; maybe TRBD1 (6 bases). The germline CDR1 and CDR2 sequences are SGHRS and YFSETQ. V shed 6 bases and J shed 4 bases, with 16 bases lying between them. There are 15 residues in the CDR3. CDR3 protein: CASTAVEGGNEKLFF. The CDR3 DNA reads TGCGCCAGCACAGCAGTGGAGGGGGGTAATGAAAAACTGTTTTTT.

The J gene is TRBJ2-7, the V gene TRBV11-2; D is possibly TRBD1 (6 bases). This CDR3 has 12 residues. The V end lost 5 bases, the J end lost 11 bases, and 16 bases lay between the germline ends. From germline, CDR1 is SGHAT and CDR2 FQNNGV. The DNA of the CDR3 is TGTGCCAGCAGCCCCCAATCACAGGGAAAGTACTTC. Its translation is CASSPQSQGKYF.

The gene calls are TRBV10-2 and TRBJ2-2; TRBD2 agrees at 10 bases. Looked up from germline, CDR1 is WSHSY and CDR2 is SAAADI. The J segment lost 6 bases and the V segment lost 3 bases, leaving 7 bases of the junction unmatched. The CDR3 consists of 16 residues. The CDR3 DNA follows: TGCGCCAGCAGTGAAGGGCTAGCGGGAGCCCCCGGGGAGCTGTTTTTT. Protein sequence: CASSEGLAGAPGELFF.

The V gene is TRBV24-1, the J gene TRBJ2-1, with D possibly called TRBD1 or TRBD2 (6 bases each). This CDR3 is built from 12 residues. V dropped 7 bases and J dropped 8 bases, with 11 bases sitting between them. CDR1 KGHDR and CDR2 SFDVKD come from the germline V gene. CDR3 residues: CATSWGADEQFF. The CDR3, as DNA: TGTGCCACCAGCTGGGGGGCAGATGAGCAGTTCTTC.

The V gene is TRBV7-2, the J gene TRBJ2-2, with 10 bases that match TRBD2. J gave up 5 bases and V 5 bases, and 8 bases lay outside the gene matches. This CDR3 region has 16 residues. From germline, CDR1 is SGHTA and CDR2 FQGNSA. The CDR3 bases are TGTGCCAGCAGCCCCCTAGCGGGAGTTAGGACCGGGGAGCTGTTTTTT. This sequence encodes CASSPLAGVRTGELFF.

The chain links TRBV6-5 to TRBJ2-7; no clear D. The germline CDR1 and CDR2 sequences are MNHEY and SVGAGI. V lost 7 bases, J lost 3 bases, and 13 bases lay in between. The CDR3 covers 13 residues. CDR3 sequence: CASTGGTNYEQYF. The CDR3 DNA reads TGTGCCAGCACTGGTGGAACAAACTACGAGCAGTACTTC.

The genes are TRBV15 and TRBJ1-6, with TRBD1 identical over 9 bases. Germline-derived CDR1 and CDR2 are LNHNV and YYDKDF (reference sequence). J lost 8 bases, V lost 5 bases, and 4 bases had no gene match. The CDR3 length is 14 residues. CDR3 protein: CATSYRDRDSPLHF. The CDR3 nucleotides are TGTGCCACCAGCTACCGGGACAGGGATTCACCCCTCCACTTT.

The chain employs TRBV2 and TRBJ1-5; 9 nucleotides match TRBD1. CDR3 size: 15 residues. After removal of 2 bases from V and 6 bases from J, the junction contained 5 bases not matched to a gene. The germline gives CDR1 SNHLY, CDR2 FYNNEI. The DNA for the CDR3 is TGTGCCAGCAGTGAATCGGGACAGGGTCGTCAGCCCCAGCATTTT. Protein sequence: CASSESGQGRQPQHF.

This chain links TRBV12-3 or TRBV12-4 with TRBJ1-1; D is unresolved. The ends were cut back, 2 bases at V and 7 bases at J, with 11 bases in the middle. CDR3 size: 13 residues. CDR3 region: CASSLRGLSEAFF. The CDR3 DNA follows: TGTGCCAGCAGTTTAAGAGGCCTAAGTGAAGCTTTCTTT.

The chain's CDR3 is CASSVDQRNARQYF. The CDR3 DNA is TGTGCCAGCAGCGTAGACCAGCGGAATGCCCGCCAGTACTTC. V is TRBV9 and J is TRBJ2-5, with a possible D match to TRBD2 (5 bases). This CDR3 is built from 14 residues. Germline CDR1 SGDLS, CDR2 YYNGEE. The V end lost 0 bases, the J end lost 10 bases, and 16 bases lay between the germline ends. Supplemented by reference TRBV9 and TRBJ2-5, the full variable domain reads DSGVTQTPKHLITATGQRVTLRCSPRSGDLSVYWYQQSLDQGLQFLIQYYNGEERAKGNILERFSAQQFPDLHSELNLSSLELGDSALYFCASSVDQRNARQYFGPGTRLLVL.

J is TRBJ2-1 and V is TRBV11-2; TRBD2 aligns across 8 bases. The CDR3 contains 18 residues. Trimming took 1 base from V and 0 from J; bases not matched to a gene: 8. Germline CDR1 SGHAT, CDR2 FQNNGV. The CDR3 reads CASSLVGSGVSSYNEQFF. The DNA for the CDR3 is TGTGCCAGCAGCTTAGTTGGTAGCGGGGTCAGCTCCTACAATGAGCAGTTCTTC.

This clone was observed once. V and J are TRBV2 and TRBJ1-2; D ambiguous. The CDR3 spans 14 residues. Germline CDR1 is SNHLY and CDR2 is FYNNEI. V was cut by 11 bases and J by 4 bases, with 20 bases left in between. CDR3 amino acids: CARNPVSSGYGYTF. CDR3 bases: TGTGCCCGTAACCCCGTCTCATCGGGCTATGGCTACACCTTC.

The chain couples TRBV6-5 to TRBJ1-1; TRBD1 is a possible D gene (6 bases). Germline loops: CDR1 MNHEY, CDR2 SVGAGI. Trimming left V 2 bases short and J 3 bases short, with 10 bases between. This CDR3 spans 14 amino acids. This CDR3 reads CASSYAQGHTEAFF. In DNA, the CDR3 is TGTGCCAGCAGTTACGCACAGGGTCACACTGAAGCTTTCTTT.

This chain uses TRBV19 with TRBJ1-1; 7 nucleotides match TRBD1. Germline V gene data show CDR1 as LNHDA and CDR2 as SQIVND (reference sequence). The CDR3 is made up of 14 amino acids. After removal of 5 bases from V and 0 bases from J, the junction contained 3 bases not matched to a gene. The chain's CDR3 is CASSVQGVNTEAFF. For the CDR3, the DNA is TGTGCCAGTAGTGTCCAGGGGGTGAACACTGAAGCTTTCTTT.

V and J are TRBV2 and TRBJ2-7; 7 bases align to TRBD2. The CDR3 sequence is 15 residues long. J gave up 5 bases and V 6 bases, and 13 bases lay outside the gene matches. The germline CDR1 and CDR2 sequences are SNHLY and FYNNEI. In nucleotides, the CDR3 is TGTGCCAGCAGGTTAGAGGCGGGAGTTCCCGACGAGCAGTACTTC. As protein: CASRLEAGVPDEQYF.

V is TRBV7-9 and J is TRBJ1-2; D not resolved. V was trimmed by 2 bases and J by 2 bases, leaving 6 bases between them. This CDR3 is built from 13 residues. Germline V gives CDR1 SEHNR, CDR2 FQNEAQ (reference sequence). In DNA form, the CDR3 reads TGTGCCAGCAGCTTACAGGTCAACTATGGCTACACCTTC. As protein: CASSLQVNYGYTF.

The chain is built from TRBV5-1 and TRBJ2-1; tentative D call: TRBD1 (5 bases). V lost 1 base, J lost 4 bases, and 9 bases lay in between. The CDR3 has 14 residues. The germline CDR1 and CDR2 sequences are SGHRS and YFSETQ. The CDR3 region is CASSLQQVYNEQFF. The CDR3 region has the DNA TGCGCCAGCAGCTTGCAACAGGTTTACAATGAGCAGTTCTTC. The whole variable domain, remainder taken from reference TRBV5-1 and TRBJ2-1, is KAGVTQTPRYLIKTRGQQVTLSCSPISGHRSVSWYQQTPGQGLQFLFEYFSETQRNKGNFPGRFSGRQFSNSRSEMNVSTLELGDSALYLCASSLQQVYNEQFFGPGTRLTVL.

This chain links TRBV28 with TRBJ1-4; TRBD1 aligns across 9 bases. J was trimmed by 8 bases and V by 3 bases; bases with no gene match: 10. Germline V gene data show CDR1 as MDHEN and CDR2 as SYDVKM. The CDR3 runs 16 residues. The CDR3 here is CASSLRTGTGSEKLFF. CDR3 in DNA: TGTGCCAGCAGTTTGCGGACCGGGACAGGGAGCGAAAAACTGTTTTTT.